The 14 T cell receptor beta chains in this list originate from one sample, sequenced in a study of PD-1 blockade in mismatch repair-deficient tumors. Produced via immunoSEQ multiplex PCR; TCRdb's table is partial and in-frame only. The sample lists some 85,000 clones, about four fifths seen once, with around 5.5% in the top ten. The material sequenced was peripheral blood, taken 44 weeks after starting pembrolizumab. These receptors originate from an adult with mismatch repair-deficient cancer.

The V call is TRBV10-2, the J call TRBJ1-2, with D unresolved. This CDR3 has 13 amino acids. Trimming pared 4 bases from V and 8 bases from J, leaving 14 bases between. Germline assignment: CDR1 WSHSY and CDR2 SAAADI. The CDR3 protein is CASSGTGREGYTF. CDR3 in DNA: TGCGCCAGCAGTGGAACCGGGAGGGAAGGCTACACCTTC.

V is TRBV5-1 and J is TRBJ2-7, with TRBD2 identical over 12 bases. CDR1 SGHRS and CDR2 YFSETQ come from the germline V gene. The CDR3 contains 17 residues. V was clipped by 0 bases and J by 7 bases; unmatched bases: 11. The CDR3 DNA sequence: TGCGCCAGCAGCTTGGCCGTGGGACTAGCGGGTTCGGGTGAGCAGTACTTC. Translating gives CASSLAVGLAGSGEQYF.

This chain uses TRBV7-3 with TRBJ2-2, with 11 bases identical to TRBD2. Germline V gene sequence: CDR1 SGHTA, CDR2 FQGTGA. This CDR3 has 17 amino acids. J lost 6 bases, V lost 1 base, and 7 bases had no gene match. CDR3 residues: CASSLIGLAGGAGELFF. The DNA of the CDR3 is TGTGCCAGCAGCTTAATTGGGCTAGCGGGAGGAGCCGGGGAGCTGTTTTTT.

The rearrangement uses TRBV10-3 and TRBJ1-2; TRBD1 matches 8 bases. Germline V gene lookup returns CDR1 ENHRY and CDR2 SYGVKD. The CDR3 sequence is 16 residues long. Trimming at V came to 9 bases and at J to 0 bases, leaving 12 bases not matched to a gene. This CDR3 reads CAITRQGTAANYGYTF. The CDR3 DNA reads TGTGCCATTACCCGACAGGGGACGGCAGCTAACTATGGCTACACCTTC.

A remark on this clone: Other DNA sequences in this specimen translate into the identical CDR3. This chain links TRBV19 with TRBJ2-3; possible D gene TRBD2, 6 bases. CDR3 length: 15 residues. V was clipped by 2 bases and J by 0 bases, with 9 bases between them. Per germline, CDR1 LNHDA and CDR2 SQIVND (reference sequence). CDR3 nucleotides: TGTGCCAGTAGTATAAGGAGCGGGAGCACAGATACGCAGTATTTT. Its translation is CASSIRSGSTDTQYF. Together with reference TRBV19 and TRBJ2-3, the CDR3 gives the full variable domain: DGGITQSPKYLFRKEGQNVTLSCEQNLNHDAMYWYRQDPGQGLRLIYYSQIVNDFQKGDIAEGYSVSREKKESFPLTVTSAQKNPTAFYLCASSIRSGSTDTQYFGPGTRLTVL.

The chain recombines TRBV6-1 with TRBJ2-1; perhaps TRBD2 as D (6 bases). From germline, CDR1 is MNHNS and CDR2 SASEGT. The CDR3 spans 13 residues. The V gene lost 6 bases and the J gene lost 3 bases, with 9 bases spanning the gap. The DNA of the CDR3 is TGTGCCAGCAGGGGGACTCACTACAATGAGCAGTTCTTC. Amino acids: CASRGTHYNEQFF.

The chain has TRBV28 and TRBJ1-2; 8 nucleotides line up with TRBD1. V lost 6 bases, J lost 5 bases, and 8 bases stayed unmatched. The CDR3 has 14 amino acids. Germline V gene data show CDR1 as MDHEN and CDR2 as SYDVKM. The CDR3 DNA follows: TGTGCCAGCAGCTTTGGACAGGGTGGATATGGCTACACCTTC. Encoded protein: CASSFGQGGYGYTF.

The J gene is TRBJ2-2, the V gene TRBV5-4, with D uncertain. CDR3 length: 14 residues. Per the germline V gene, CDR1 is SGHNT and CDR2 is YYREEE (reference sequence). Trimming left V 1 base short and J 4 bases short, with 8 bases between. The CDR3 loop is CASSLSTFTGELFF. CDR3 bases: TGTGCCAGCAGCTTGAGTACTTTCACCGGGGAGCTGTTTTTT.

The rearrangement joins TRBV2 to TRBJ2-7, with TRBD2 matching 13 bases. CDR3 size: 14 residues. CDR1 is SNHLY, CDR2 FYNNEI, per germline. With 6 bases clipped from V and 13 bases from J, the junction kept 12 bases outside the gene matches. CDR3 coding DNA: TGTGCCAGCAGAGGGACTAGCGGGATGGGGTTTGTTTACTTC. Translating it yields CASRGTSGMGFVYF.

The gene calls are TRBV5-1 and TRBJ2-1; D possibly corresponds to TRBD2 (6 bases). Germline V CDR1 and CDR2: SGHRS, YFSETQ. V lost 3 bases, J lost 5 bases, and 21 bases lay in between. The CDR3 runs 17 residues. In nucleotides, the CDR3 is TGCGCCAGCAGCTGGGATTACGGGAGAGTCCAAAACAATGAGCAGTTCTTC. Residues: CASSWDYGRVQNNEQFF.

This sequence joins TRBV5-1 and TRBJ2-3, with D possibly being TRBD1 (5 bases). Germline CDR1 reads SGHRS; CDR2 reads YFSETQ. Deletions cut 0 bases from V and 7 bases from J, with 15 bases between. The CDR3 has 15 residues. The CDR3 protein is CASSLADKVLNTQYF. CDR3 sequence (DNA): TGCGCCAGCAGCTTGGCGGACAAGGTTTTGAATACGCAGTATTTT.

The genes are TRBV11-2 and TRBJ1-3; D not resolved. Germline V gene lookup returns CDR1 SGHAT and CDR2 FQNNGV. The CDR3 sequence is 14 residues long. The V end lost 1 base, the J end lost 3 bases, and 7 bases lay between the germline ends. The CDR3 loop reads CASSLGRVGNTIYF. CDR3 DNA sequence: TGTGCCAGCAGCTTAGGGCGCGTTGGAAACACCATATATTTT.

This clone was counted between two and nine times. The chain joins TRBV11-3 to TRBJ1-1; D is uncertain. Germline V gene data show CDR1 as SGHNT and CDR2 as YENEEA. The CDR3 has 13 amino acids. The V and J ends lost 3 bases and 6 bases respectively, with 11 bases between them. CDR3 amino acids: CASSFGPSAEAFF. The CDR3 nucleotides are TGTGCCAGCAGCTTCGGCCCGTCCGCTGAAGCTTTCTTT.

In DNA, the CDR3 is TGTGCCAGCTCACCGATAGACACTAACTATGGCTACACCTTC. This encodes CASSPIDTNYGYTF. The rearrangement joins TRBV18 to TRBJ1-2; no firm D call. Germline-derived CDR1 and CDR2 are KGHSH and LQKENI. CDR3 length: 14 residues. Trimming took off 3 bases at V and 0 bases at J, with 8 bases between the two ends.